The clone carrying this TCR beta chain was recorded a few times. The data originate from a study of blood T cells in healthy people across ages. The CDR3 runs to 13 residues. Germline V CDR1 and CDR2: SEHNR, FQNEAQ (reference sequence). Trimming cost V 5 bases and J 5 bases, with 10 bases left between them. The authors ran a second PCR of roughly 6 to 11 cycles using a sample-barcoded 5' primer and a J-beta primer mix. TCRdb fed the 5' RACE reads into MiXCR, producing one record per CDR3 protein. Among 800,000 to 950,000 distinct CDR3 sequences listed, almost 30% were seen once. These same data were also listed under a study on T cells of mothers and their children.

J is TRBJ1-5 and V is TRBV7-9; D ambiguous. The source of this sequence is a woman aged 40 to 50 in good health. The sample comprised blood. CDR3 DNA: TGTGCCAGCAGCCCGAACGACTATCAGCCCCAGCATTTT. Translation: CASSPNDYQPQHF.